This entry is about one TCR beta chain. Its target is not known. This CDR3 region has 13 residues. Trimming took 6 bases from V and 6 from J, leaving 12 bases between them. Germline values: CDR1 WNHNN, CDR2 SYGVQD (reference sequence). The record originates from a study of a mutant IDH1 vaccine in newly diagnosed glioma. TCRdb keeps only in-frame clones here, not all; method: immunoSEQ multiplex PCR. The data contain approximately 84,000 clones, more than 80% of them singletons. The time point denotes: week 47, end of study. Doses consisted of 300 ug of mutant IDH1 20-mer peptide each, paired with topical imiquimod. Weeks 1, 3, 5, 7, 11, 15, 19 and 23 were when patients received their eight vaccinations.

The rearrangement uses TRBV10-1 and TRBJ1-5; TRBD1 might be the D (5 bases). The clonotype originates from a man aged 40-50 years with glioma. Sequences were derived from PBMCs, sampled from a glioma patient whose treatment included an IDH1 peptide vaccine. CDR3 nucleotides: TGCGCCAGCAGCTCGGGACCCCGTCAGCCCCAGCATTTT. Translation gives CASSSGPRQPQHF.